This T cell receptor beta chain comes out of a study of regulatory T cells. The PCR used 52 TRBV and 13 TRBJ primers. The assay was immunoSEQ multiplex PCR, and TCRdb's table has in-frame clones only and misses some. The profile shows just over 20,000 clones, 90% to 95% of them singletons. Study-level findings and limits: Patient CD8+ T cells trended nonsignificantly toward lower Shannon entropy than control CD8+ cells.

The length of the CDR3 is 13 residues. Between the trimmed V and J ends, which lost 4 bases and 9 bases, there was a span of 14 bases. Germline V gives CDR1 SGHRS, CDR2 YFSETQ. About this clone itself: Its antigen is undetermined.

The sequenced sample was CD8+ T cells sorted from blood. The V gene is TRBV5-1, the J gene TRBJ2-1; D is undetermined. The receptor comes from a child younger than 10 with CD3G deficiency. CDR3 nucleotide sequence: TGCGCCAGCAGCCCCTGGATCGGCGGTGAGCAGTTCTTC. It codes for CASSPWIGGEQFF.